This T cell receptor beta chain was sequenced in a study of cytomegalovirus exposure and HLA in healthy donors. Germline values: CDR1 ENHRY, CDR2 SYGVKD. The CDR3 sequence is 16 residues long. Deletions cut 5 bases from V and 9 bases from J, with 23 bases between. 60 Vbeta and 13 Jbeta primers were used in PCR. Only in-frame clones appear in the TCRdb table, and some are missing; sequencing was by immunoSEQ multiplex PCR. Its table lists roughly 220,000 clones. Donors likely had unrecorded immune exposures despite being nominally healthy when sampled. Sequencing was performed on PBMCs. The rearrangement uses TRBV10-3 and TRBJ2-1; tentative D call: TRBD2 (7 bases). This clonotype was sampled from a girl aged 2 to 9 in good health and CMV-seropositive. The chain's CDR3 is CAISYTGSLAAGEQFF. In DNA, the CDR3 is TGTGCCATCAGTTACACAGGGAGCCTAGCGGCCGGTGAGCAGTTCTTC.